This TCR beta chain was retrieved from a study of shared clonotypes between healthy human individuals. CDR3 length: 16 residues. The V gene's germline CDR1 is MGHRA and CDR2 YSYEKL. The V and J ends lost 2 bases and 7 bases, in that order; junction bases with no gene match: 7. Clones were read by immunoSEQ multiplex PCR, and TCRdb kept only the in-frame ones, dropping some. The data hold fewer than 650,000 clones, with about 82% observed a single time. Input material: PBMCs. The chain carries TRBV4-1 and TRBJ2-2; 10 nucleotides agree with TRBD1. This clonotype was obtained from a woman aged 40 to 50 in good health. Some clones in this sample may be carry-over from other donors' samples. For the CDR3, the DNA is TGCGCCAGCAGCCAACTGGACAGGGGGGGTGGCGGGGAGCTGTTTTTT. Protein sequence: CASSQLDRGGGGELFF.